The 9 T cell receptor beta chains given below trace back to one sample, sequenced in a study of control samples from healthy donors and cancer patients. TCRdb keeps only in-frame clones here, not all; method: immunoSEQ multiplex PCR. The sample yields roughly 120,000 clones, about 89% seen once. Sequenced input: blood. The source of these receptors is a woman between 18 and 29 years old in good health.

The V and J genes are TRBV19 and TRBJ1-4; TRBD1 agrees at 8 bases. The germline CDR1 and CDR2 sequences are LNHDA and SQIVND (reference sequence). The CDR3 spans 14 residues. J gave up 1 base and V 7 bases, and 2 bases lay outside the gene matches. The CDR3 protein is CASNTGGTNEKLFF. DNA for the CDR3: TGTGCCAGTAACACAGGGGGAACTAATGAAAAACTGTTTTTT.

The CDR3 nucleotides read TGTGCCAGCACGGGCTCCTACAATGAGCAGTTCTTC. Amino acid sequence: CASTGSYNEQFF. The genes are TRBV28 and TRBJ2-1; D gene unclear. V gave up 7 bases and J gave up 0 bases, with 4 bases separating them. This CDR3 is 12 amino acids long. Germline CDR1 and CDR2: MDHEN and SYDVKM.

This clone appeared once. The genes are TRBV27 and TRBJ1-1; tentatively, D is TRBD1 (5 bases). The CDR3 extends over 13 amino acids. With 2 bases removed from V and 7 bases from J, the gap between germline ends came to 11 bases. Germline lookup yields CDR1 MNHEY and CDR2 SMNVEV (reference sequence). CDR3 nucleotide sequence: TGTGCCAGCAGTTTAGGCAGGGTTGGTGAAGCTTTCTTT. Translation gives CASSLGRVGEAFF.

V usage is TRBV6-2 or TRBV6-3 and J usage is TRBJ1-5, with 7 bases fitting TRBD1. This CDR3 has 14 amino acids. Germline V CDR1 and CDR2: MNHEY, SVGEGT. Trimming cost V 5 bases and J 6 bases; bases outside gene matches: 7. CDR3 amino acids: CASSPTGKSQPQHF. The DNA of the CDR3 is TGTGCCAGCAGTCCGACAGGGAAGAGTCAGCCCCAGCATTTT.

The J gene is TRBJ2-3, the V gene TRBV11-1; 7 bases are shared with TRBD2. CDR1 and CDR2 (germline): SGHAT, FQDESV (reference sequence). V was clipped by 5 bases and J by 5 bases; unmatched bases: 7. The CDR3 totals 14 residues. CDR3 DNA: TGTGCCAGCAGCACCCGGGACTACAAAGATACGCAGTATTTT. Translated, it gives CASSTRDYKDTQYF. The whole variable domain, filled in from reference TRBV11-1 and TRBJ2-3, reads EAEVAQSPRYKITEKSQAVAFWCDPISGHATLYWYRQILGQGPELLVQFQDESVVDDSQLPKDRFSAERLKGVDSTLKIQPAELGDSAMYLCASSTRDYKDTQYFGPGTRLTVL.

The rearrangement links TRBV30 to TRBJ1-4; D uncertain. Germline V gene lookup returns CDR1 GTSNPN and CDR2 SVGIG (reference sequence). The CDR3 totals 14 residues. The V end was cut by 5 bases, the J end by 5 bases, with 15 bases between. CDR3: CAWSDGVQNEKLFF. The CDR3 DNA follows: TGTGCCTGGTCGGATGGCGTCCAAAATGAAAAACTGTTTTTT.

The chain joins TRBV28 to TRBJ2-5; unclear D gene. Trimming took 6 bases from V and 7 from J, leaving 21 bases between them. In germline, CDR1 is MDHEN, CDR2 SYDVKM. CDR3 size: 15 residues. The CDR3 coding sequence is TGTGCCAGCAGCCTCTTTGGACGCATCCGCTGGACCCAGTACTTC. Protein sequence: CASSLFGRIRWTQYF.

The chain is built from TRBV6-5 and TRBJ1-2, with 8 bases lining up with TRBD1. The CDR3 loop spans 12 amino acids. V trimming: 8 bases; J trimming: 7 bases; junction bases outside the gene matches: 6. CDR1 is MNHEY and CDR2 is SVGAGI in the germline V gene. Written as DNA, the CDR3 is TGTGCCAGCGGAACAGGGGGATCTGGCTACACCTTC. It yields the protein CASGTGGSGYTF.

The chain carries TRBV19 and TRBJ2-7; D gene ambiguous. Looked up from germline, CDR1 is LNHDA and CDR2 is SQIVND (reference sequence). V lost 5 bases and J lost 0, with 11 bases in between. The CDR3 has 14 residues. CDR3 DNA sequence: TGTGCCAGTAGTTTAACAGCGAGCTCCTACGAGCAGTACTTC. Protein sequence: CASSLTASSYEQYF. Based on the CDR3 plus reference TRBV19 and TRBJ2-7, the full variable domain is DGGITQSPKYLFRKEGQNVTLSCEQNLNHDAMYWYRQDPGQGLRLIYYSQIVNDFQKGDIAEGYSVSREKKESFPLTVTSAQKNPTAFYLCASSLTASSYEQYFGPGTRLTVT.